The clone carrying this TCR beta chain was seen at least ten times. Its antigen remains unidentified. The data stem from a study of metastatic and nonmetastatic thyroid tumors. Overall study: Thyroid patients, malignant and benign, had repertoires compared across blood and tumor or nodule tissue.

Every patient underwent thyroid surgery untreated. Study-wide findings and caveats: Across blood and tumor, TCR beta diversity in malignant thyroid tumors was reportedly significantly higher than in benign nodules.

As originally analysed: The authors used CDR3 differences across clinicopathological groups to build a distant-metastasis classifier for papillary thyroid cancer. Via MiXCR, TCRdb re-called the PCR reads. These V and J calls originate from TCRdb's pipeline instead of the authors' own analysis. In the table there are fewer than 20,000 clones, 24% of which are singletons. The sequence derives from a male donor with papillary thyroid cancer or a benign thyroid nodule (not recorded which). Some clones in this sample may be carry-over from other donors' samples. Input material: tumor tissue.

CDR3 sequence: CASRQVSGANVLTF. The CDR3, as DNA: TGTGCCAGCAGACAGGTCTCTGGGGCCAACGTCCTGACTTTC. This chain uses TRBV5-5 with TRBJ2-6, with D tentatively TRBD1 (5 bases). The CDR3 loop spans 14 amino acids. In germline, CDR1 is SGHKS, CDR2 YYEKEE (reference sequence). Trimming left V 5 bases short and J 0 bases short, with 6 bases between.